This TCR beta chain appears in the sequencing data of a study of beta chain features in type 1 diabetes. Looking at the study overall: All of the samples together had over 90 million sorted cells examined. Notes on the study in general: Type 1 diabetes patients had moderately but significantly shorter TCRB CDR3s in all four CD4+ subsets.

Notes on this clone: Its antigen remains unidentified.

The whole isolated RNA underwent reverse transcription, so sequencing captured expressed TCRB transcripts. Some clones are missing from TCRdb's copy, which holds only in-frame ones; the method was immunoSEQ multiplex PCR. The sample lists 600,000 to 700,000 clones; around an eighth were seen once. V lost 5 bases to trimming and J lost 2 bases, with 16 bases between them. CDR3 length: 15 residues. Germline V gives CDR1 SGHAT, CDR2 FQNNGV. This clonotype originated in a man under 40 with type 1 diabetes. Sample: naive CD4+ T cells from blood. V is TRBV11-2 and J is TRBJ2-7; TRBD1 might be the D (5 bases). The CDR3 here is CASSPQQGDPYEQYF. The CDR3 DNA follows: TGTGCCAGCAGCCCACAACAAGGGGATCCCTACGAGCAGTACTTC.